The rows below give T cell receptor beta chains drawn from one sample of a study of T-cell memory formation after mild COVID-19. TCRdb fed the 5' RACE reads into MiXCR, producing one record per CDR3 protein. The data contain 250,000 to 350,000 distinct CDR3 sequences, roughly 15% of them singletons. Sequenced material: PBMCs or a T cell subset sorted from them (not recorded which). The receptors stem from a man aged 18 to 29 who had mild COVID-19 (a few samples of this study predate the infection). Cell type and time point are not known. CDR3s include the opening cysteine and the closing phenylalanine or tryptophan. Each record gives: clone size, D gene, V gene, J gene, CDR3 DNA, CDR3 protein. A D gene is named only where the DNA matches it firmly. Expanded clones get a size class; other rows say once, few or many, or leave the size out.

>few|TRBD1|TRBV20-1|TRBJ2-3
TGCAGTGCTAGGGGGCAGGGGGTGAGCACAGATACGCAGTATTTT
CSARGQGVSTDTQYF
>many|TRBD2|TRBV6-5|TRBJ2-5
TGTGCCAGCAGTTACTCGGCGGGGGGGCGGGAGACCCAGTACTTC
CASSYSAGGRETQYF
>.|.|TRBV7-9|TRBJ2-1
TGTGCCAGCAGCTTCACCGCCGGCAGGGGTCCGTACAATGAGCAGTTCTTC
CASSFTAGRGPYNEQFF
>.|.|TRBV4-3|TRBJ2-3
TGCGCCAGCAGCCAAGATCTGGCAGGCAGCACAGATACGCAGTATTTT
CASSQDLAGSTDTQYF
>.|TRBD2|TRBV20-1|TRBJ2-2
TGCAGTGCTAGAGGGCTAGCGGGGGTCACGAACACCGGGGAGCTGTTTTTT
CSARGLAGVTNTGELFF
>few|.|TRBV4-1|TRBJ2-1
TGCGCCAGCAGCCGGACCCTCGCCGAGGACAATGAGCAGTTCTTC
CASSRTLAEDNEQFF
>.|TRBD1|TRBV18|TRBJ1-5
TGTGCCAGCTCACCACTTCAGGGGGCTCAGCCCCAGCATTTT
CASSPLQGAQPQHF
>few|TRBD1|TRBV5-6|TRBJ1-2
TGTGCCAGCAGCTTGGGGGACAGGAACCCCTATGGCTACACCTTC
CASSLGDRNPYGYTF
>.|TRBD1|TRBV7-8|TRBJ1-1
TGTGCCAGCAGCTTAGCGCTGAGAAACAGGGGGGGTGGTAGCACTGAAGCTTTCTTT
CASSLALRNRGGGSTEAFF
>few|.|TRBV4-3|TRBJ2-1
TGCGCCAGCAGCCAAGGTCCGGATCCCGCAAATGAGCAGTTCTTC
CASSQGPDPANEQFF